The present T cell receptor (beta chain) was sequenced within a study of shared clonotypes between healthy human individuals. On the study more broadly: CD4 naive and CD4 memory each took three plates per donor, while CD8 naive took two and CD8 memory one.

Nashville, Tennessee was home to all donors, who were Caucasian adults. Each PCR replicate from the sorted subsets contained about 210 ng DNA, which is some 31,000 T cell genomes. In the original workflow: Filtering differed, since immunoSEQ gave only junction sequences and no quality scores. Some clones are missing from TCRdb's copy, which holds only in-frame ones; the method was immunoSEQ multiplex PCR. From that table come the V and J calls and clone size; the DNA was used to work out D and trimming. Among fewer than 2.5 million clones listed, approximately 93% were seen once. CDR1 and CDR2 from the germline V gene are SGHKS and YYEKEE (reference sequence). This CDR3 comprises 14 residues. The V end was cut by 2 bases, the J end by 2 bases, with 11 bases between. The sample holds one count of this clone.

Sequenced sample: naive CD4+ T cells from PBMCs. Subset described: CD45RA+ positively selected. The gene calls are TRBV5-5 and TRBJ2-7; tentative D call: TRBD2 (5 bases). The TCR originated in a man between 18 and 29 years old in good health. Some clones in this sample may be carry-over from other donors' samples. The chain's CDR3 is CASSFSGVPYEQYF. DNA for the CDR3: TGTGCCAGCAGCTTCTCCGGGGTCCCCTACGAGCAGTACTTC.